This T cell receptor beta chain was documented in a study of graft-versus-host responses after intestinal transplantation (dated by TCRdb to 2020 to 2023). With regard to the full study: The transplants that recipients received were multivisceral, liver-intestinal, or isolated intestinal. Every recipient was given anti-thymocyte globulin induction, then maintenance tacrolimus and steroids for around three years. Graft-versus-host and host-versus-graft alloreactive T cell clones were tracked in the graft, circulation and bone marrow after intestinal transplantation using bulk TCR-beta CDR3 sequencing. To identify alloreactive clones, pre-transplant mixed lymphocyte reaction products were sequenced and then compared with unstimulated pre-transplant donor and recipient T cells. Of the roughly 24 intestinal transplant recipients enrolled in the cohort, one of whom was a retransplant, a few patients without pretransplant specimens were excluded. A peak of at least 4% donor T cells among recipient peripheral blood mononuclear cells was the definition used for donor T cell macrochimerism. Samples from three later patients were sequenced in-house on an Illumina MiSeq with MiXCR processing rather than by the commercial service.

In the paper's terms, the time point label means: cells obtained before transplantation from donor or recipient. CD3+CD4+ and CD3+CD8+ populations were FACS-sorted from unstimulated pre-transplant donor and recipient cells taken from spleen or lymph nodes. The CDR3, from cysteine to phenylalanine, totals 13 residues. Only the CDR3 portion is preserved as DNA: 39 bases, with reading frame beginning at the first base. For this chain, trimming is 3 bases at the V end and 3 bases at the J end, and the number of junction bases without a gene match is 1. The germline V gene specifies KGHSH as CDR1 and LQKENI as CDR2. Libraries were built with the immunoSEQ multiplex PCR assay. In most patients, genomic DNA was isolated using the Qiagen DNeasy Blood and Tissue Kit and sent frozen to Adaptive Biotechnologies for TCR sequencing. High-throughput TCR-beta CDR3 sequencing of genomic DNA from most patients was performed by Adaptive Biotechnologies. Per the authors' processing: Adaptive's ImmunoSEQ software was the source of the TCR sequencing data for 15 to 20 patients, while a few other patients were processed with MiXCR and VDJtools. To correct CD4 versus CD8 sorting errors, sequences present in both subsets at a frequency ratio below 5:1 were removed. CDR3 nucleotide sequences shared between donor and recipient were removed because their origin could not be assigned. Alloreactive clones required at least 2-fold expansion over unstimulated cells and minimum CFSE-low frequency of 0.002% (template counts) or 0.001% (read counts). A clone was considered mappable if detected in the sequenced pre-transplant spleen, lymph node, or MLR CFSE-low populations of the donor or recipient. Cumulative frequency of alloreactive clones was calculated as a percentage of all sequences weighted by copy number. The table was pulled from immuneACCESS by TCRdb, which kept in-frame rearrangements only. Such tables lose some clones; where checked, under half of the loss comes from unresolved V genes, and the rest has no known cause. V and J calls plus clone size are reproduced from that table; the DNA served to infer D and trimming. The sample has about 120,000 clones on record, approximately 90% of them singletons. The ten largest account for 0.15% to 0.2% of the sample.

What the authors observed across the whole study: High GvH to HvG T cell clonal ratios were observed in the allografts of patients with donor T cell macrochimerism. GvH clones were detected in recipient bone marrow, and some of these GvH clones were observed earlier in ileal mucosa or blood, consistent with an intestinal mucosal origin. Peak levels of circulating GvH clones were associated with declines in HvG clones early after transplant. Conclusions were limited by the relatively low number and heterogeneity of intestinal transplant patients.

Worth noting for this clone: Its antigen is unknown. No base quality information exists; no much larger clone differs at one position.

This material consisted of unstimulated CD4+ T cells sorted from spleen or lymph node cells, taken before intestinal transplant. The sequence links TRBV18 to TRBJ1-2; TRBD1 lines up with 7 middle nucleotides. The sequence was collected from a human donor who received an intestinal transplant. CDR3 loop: CASSPTGDYGYTF. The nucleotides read TGTGCCAGCTCACCCACAGGGGACTATGGCTACACCTTC.